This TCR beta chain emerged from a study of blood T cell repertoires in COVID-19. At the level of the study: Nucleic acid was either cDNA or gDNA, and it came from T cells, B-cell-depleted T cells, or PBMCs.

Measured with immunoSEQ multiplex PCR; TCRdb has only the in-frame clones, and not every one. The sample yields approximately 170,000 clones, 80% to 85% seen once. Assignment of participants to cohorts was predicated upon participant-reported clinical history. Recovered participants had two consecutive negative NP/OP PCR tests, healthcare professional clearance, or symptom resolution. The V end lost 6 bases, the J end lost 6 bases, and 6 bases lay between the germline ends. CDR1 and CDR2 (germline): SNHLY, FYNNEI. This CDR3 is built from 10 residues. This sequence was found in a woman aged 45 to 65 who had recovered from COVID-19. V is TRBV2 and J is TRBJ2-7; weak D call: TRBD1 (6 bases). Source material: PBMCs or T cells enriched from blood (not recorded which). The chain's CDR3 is CASRTGEQYF. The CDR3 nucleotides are TGTGCCAGCAGGACAGGCGAGCAGTACTTC.